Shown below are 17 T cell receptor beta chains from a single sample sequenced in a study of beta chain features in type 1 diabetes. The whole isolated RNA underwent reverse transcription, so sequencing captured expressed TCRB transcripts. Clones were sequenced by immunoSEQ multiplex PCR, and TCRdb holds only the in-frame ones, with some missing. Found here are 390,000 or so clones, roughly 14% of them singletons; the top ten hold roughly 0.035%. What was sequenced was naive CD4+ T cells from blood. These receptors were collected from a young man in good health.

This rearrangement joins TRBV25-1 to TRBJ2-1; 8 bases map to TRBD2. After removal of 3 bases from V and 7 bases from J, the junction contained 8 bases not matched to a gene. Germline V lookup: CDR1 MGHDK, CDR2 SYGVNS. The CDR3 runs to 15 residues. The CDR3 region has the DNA TGTGCCAGCAGTGACGTGGGCAGCGGGAGAAATGAGCAGTTCTTC. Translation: CASSDVGSGRNEQFF.

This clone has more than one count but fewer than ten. The CDR3 coding sequence is TGCAGCGCTCAAACAGGTTCTGGAAACACCATATATTTT. This sequence encodes CSAQTGSGNTIYF. The chain links TRBV29-1 to TRBJ1-3, with D maybe TRBD1 (5 bases). V was shortened by 7 bases and J by 1 base, with 11 bases between the two germline ends. The CDR3 runs 13 residues. The germline V gene has CDR1 SQVTM and CDR2 ANQGSEA.

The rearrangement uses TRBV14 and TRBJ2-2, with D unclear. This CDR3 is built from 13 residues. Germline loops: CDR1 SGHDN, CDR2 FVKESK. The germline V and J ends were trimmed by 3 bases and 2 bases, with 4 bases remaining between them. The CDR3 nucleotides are TGTGCCAGCAGCCAGCGAAACACCGGGGAGCTGTTTTTT. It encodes CASSQRNTGELFF.

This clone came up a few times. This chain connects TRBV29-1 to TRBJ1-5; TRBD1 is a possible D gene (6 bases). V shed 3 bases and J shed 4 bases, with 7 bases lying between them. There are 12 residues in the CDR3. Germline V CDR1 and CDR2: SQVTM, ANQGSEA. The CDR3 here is CSVETGNQPQHF. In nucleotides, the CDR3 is TGCAGCGTTGAGACAGGAAATCAGCCCCAGCATTTT. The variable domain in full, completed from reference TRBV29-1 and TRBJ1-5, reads SAVISQKPSRDICQRGTSLTIQCQVDSQVTMMFWYRQQPGQSLTLIATANQGSEATYESGFVIDKFPISRPNLTFSTLTVSNMSPEDSSIYLCSVETGNQPQHFGDGTRLSIL.

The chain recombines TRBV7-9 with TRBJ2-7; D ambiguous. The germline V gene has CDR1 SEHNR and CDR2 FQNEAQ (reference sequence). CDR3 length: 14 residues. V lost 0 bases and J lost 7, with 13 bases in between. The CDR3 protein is CASSLALLGLEQYF. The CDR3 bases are TGTGCCAGCAGCTTAGCGCTATTGGGTTTGGAGCAGTACTTC.

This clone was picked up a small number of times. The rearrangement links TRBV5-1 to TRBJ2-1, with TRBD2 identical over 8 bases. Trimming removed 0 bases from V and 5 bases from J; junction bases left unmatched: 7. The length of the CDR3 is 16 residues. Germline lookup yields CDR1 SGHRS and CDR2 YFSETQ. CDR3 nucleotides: TGCGCCAGCAGCTTGGAGGTTGCGGGACTAGACAATGAGCAGTTCTTC. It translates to CASSLEVAGLDNEQFF.

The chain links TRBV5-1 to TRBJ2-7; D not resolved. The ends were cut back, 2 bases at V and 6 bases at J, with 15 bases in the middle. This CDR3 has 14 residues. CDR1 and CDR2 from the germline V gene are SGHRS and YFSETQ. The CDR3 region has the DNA TGCGCCAGCAGCTTAGGCCCGGCGCTTGGCGAGCAGTACGTC. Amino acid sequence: CASSLGPALGEQYV.

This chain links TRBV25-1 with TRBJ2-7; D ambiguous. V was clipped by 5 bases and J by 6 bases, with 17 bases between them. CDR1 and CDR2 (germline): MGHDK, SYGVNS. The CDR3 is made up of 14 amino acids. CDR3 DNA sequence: TGTGCCAGCAGTTTACCCGACCGGTCCCGCGAGCAGTACTTC. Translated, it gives CASSLPDRSREQYF.

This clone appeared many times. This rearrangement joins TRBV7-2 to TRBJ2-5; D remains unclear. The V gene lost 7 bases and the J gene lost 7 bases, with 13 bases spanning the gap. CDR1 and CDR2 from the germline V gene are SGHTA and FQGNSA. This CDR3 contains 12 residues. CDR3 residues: CASTPGTTTQYF. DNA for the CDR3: TGTGCCAGCACCCCTGGTACAACGACCCAGTACTTC.

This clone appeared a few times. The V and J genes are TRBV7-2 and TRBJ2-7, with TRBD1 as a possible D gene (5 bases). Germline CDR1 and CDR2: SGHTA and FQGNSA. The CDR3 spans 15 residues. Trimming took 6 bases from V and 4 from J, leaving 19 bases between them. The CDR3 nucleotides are TGTGCCAGCAGTGACCAGCCAGGGCCTAATTACGAGCAGTACTTC. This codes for CASSDQPGPNYEQYF.

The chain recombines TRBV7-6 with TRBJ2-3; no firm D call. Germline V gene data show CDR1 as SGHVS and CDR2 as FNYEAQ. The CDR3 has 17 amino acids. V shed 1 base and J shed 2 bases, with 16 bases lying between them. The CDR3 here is CASSLGSRAVVTDTQYF. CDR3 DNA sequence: TGTGCCAGCAGCTTAGGGTCTAGAGCAGTCGTCACAGATACGCAGTATTTT. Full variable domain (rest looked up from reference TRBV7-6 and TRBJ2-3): GAGVSQSPRYKVTKRGQDVALRCDPISGHVSLYWYRQALGQGPEFLTYFNYEAQQDKSGLPNDRFSAERPEGSISTLTIQRTEQRDSAMYRCASSLGSRAVVTDTQYFGPGTRLTVL.

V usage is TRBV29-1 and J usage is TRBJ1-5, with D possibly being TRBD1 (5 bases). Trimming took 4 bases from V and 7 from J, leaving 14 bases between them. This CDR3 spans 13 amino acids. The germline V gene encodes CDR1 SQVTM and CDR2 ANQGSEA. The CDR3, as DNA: TGCAGCGTTGCTGCCAGGGAGGGGCAGCCCCAGCATTTT. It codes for CSVAAREGQPQHF.

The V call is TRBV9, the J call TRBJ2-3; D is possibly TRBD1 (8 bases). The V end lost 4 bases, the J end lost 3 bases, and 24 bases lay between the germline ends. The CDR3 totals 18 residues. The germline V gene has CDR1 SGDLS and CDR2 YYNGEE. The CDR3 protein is CASSFGQGGRPGTDTQYF. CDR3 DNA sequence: TGTGCCAGCAGCTTCGGACAGGGAGGGAGACCGGGTACAGATACGCAGTATTTT.

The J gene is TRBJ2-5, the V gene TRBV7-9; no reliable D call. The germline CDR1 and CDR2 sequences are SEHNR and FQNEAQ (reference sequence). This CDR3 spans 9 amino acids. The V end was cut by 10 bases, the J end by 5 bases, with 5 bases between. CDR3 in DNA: TGTGCCACCAGTGAGACCCAGTACTTC. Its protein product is CATSETQYF. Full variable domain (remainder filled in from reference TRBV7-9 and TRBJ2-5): DTGVSQNPRHKITKRGQNVTFRCDPISEHNRLYWYRQTLGQGPEFLTYFQNEAQLEKSRLLSDRFSAERPKGSFSTLEIQRTEQGDSAMYLCATSETQYFGPGTRLLVL.

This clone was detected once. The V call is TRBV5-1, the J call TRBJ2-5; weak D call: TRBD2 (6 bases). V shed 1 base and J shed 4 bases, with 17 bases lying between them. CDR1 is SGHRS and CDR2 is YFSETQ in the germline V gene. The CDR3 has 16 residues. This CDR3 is CASSLTGRSIPETQYF. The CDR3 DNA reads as TGCGCCAGCAGCTTGACCGGGAGATCGATCCCAGAGACCCAGTACTTC.

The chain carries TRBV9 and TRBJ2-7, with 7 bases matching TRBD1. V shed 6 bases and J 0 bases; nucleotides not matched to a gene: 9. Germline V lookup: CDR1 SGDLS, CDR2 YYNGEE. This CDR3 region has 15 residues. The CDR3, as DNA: TGTGCCAGCACTCCCGGACAGGCGAGCTCCTACGAGCAGTACTTC. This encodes CASTPGQASSYEQYF. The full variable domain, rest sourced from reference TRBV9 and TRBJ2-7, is DSGVTQTPKHLITATGQRVTLRCSPRSGDLSVYWYQQSLDQGLQFLIQYYNGEERAKGNILERFSAQQFPDLHSELNLSSLELGDSALYFCASTPGQASSYEQYFGPGTRLTVT.

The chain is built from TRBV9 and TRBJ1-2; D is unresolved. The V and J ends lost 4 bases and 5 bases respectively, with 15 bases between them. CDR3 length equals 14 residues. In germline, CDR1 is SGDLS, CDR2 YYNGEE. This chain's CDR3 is CASSIDMGAYGYTF. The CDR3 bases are TGTGCCAGCAGCATCGACATGGGCGCTTATGGCTACACCTTC.